This section outlines one TCR beta chain sequence together with its context. This record comes from a study of blood T cell repertoires in COVID-19. On the study more broadly: COVID-19 samples, acute and convalescent, were from the United States, Italy and Spain. PBMCs, B-cell-depleted T cells, or T cells were the source of the cDNA or gDNA that made up the material.

Under the authors' procedure: Estimation of nucleated cell counts relied on the amplification of reference gene primers. Here immunoSEQ multiplex PCR was the method, and the copy in TCRdb shows in-frame clones only, minus some. That table furnishes V, J and clone size, whereas the DNA furnished D and trimming. This sample has around 84,000 clones, with 60% to 75% found just once. The specimen was peripheral blood. The TCR sequence derives from a man aged 50 or older with active or convalescent COVID-19.

CDR3 sequence reads: CASSIVPQGRNTEAFF. For the CDR3, the DNA is TGTGCCAGCAGCATCGTCCCACAGGGCAGGAACACTGAAGCTTTCTTT. This chain connects TRBV21-1 to TRBJ1-1; whether TRBD1, the table's D call, matches the DNA was not checked. TRBV21-1 corresponds to a pseudogene. The CDR3 runs to 16 residues.